What follows are 14 T cell receptor beta chains derived from one specimen sequenced in a study of control samples from healthy donors and cancer patients. Assay: immunoSEQ multiplex PCR; the TCRdb copy retains only in-frame clones and omits some. The data contain approximately 100,000 clones, about nine tenths of them singletons. Material for sequencing was blood. These TCRs come from a human donor in good health. The donor label of this sample is uncertain.

The chain couples TRBV7-6 to TRBJ1-1; perhaps TRBD1 as D (6 bases). The CDR3 contains 16 residues. Trimming stripped 0 bases from V and 0 bases from J, with 11 bases between. Germline V gene data show CDR1 as SGHVS and CDR2 as FNYEAQ. The CDR3 region is CASSLATGGVNTEAFF. The CDR3 DNA follows: TGTGCCAGCAGCTTAGCGACAGGAGGAGTGAACACTGAAGCTTTCTTT.

The chain has TRBV3-1 (or the pseudogene TRBV3-2) and TRBJ2-1; D possibly uses TRBD1 or TRBD2 (5 bases each). Germline assignment: CDR1 LGHDT and CDR2 YNNKEL (reference sequence). Deletions cut 1 base from V and 0 bases from J, with 13 bases between. This CDR3 has 17 residues. The DNA of the CDR3 is TGTGCCAGCAGCCAAGTCGGCCCAGGGAGCTCCTACAATGAGCAGTTCTTC. Amino acid sequence: CASSQVGPGSSYNEQFF.

The gene calls are TRBV25-1 and TRBJ2-2; TRBD1 agrees at 9 bases. The CDR3 contains 15 residues. V was pared by 3 bases and J by 3 bases, with 2 bases of the junction left unmatched. The germline CDR1 and CDR2 sequences are MGHDK and SYGVNS. CDR3 residues: CASSERTGDTGELFF. CDR3 DNA: TGTGCCAGCAGTGAGCGGACAGGGGACACCGGGGAGCTGTTTTTT.

The chain employs TRBV7-2 and TRBJ1-4; D is unclear. V dropped 1 base and J dropped 8 bases, with 14 bases sitting between them. Germline V gene sequence: CDR1 SGHTA, CDR2 FQGNSA. The CDR3 sequence is 15 residues long. CDR3 protein: CASSLGQSSFEKLFF. The CDR3 DNA sequence: TGTGCCAGCAGCTTAGGCCAGTCTAGCTTCGAAAAACTGTTTTTT.

DNA of the CDR3: TGTGCCAGCAGTCGGCCGACCGATCGAGAGACCCAGTACTTC. This sequence encodes CASSRPTDRETQYF. The chain combines TRBV7-3 with TRBJ2-5; D ambiguous. Trimming left V 6 bases short and J 4 bases short, with 15 bases between. Germline CDR1 is SGHTA and CDR2 is FQGTGA. The CDR3 is made up of 14 amino acids.

The chain employs TRBV25-1 and TRBJ2-7; 11 nucleotides match TRBD2. J gave up 5 bases and V 7 bases, and 16 bases lay outside the gene matches. The CDR3 totals 17 residues. Germline CDR1 is MGHDK and CDR2 is SYGVNS. As DNA, the CDR3 is TGTGCCAGCATCCAACTGGTAGCGGGGGGGCCCAGCGACGAGCAGTACTTC. Protein: CASIQLVAGGPSDEQYF.

The chain couples TRBV6-6 to TRBJ1-1, with D tentatively TRBD1 (6 bases). This CDR3 is 19 amino acids long. The ends were cut back, 6 bases at V and 7 bases at J, with 33 bases in the middle. CDR1 and CDR2 from the germline V gene are MNHNY and SVGAGI (reference sequence). DNA of the CDR3: TGTGCCAGCAGCTCCCGCAGGGGATCCAGCGGGGGATCGGGATTTGAAGCTTTCTTT. Protein: CASSSRRGSSGGSGFEAFF.

The rearrangement uses TRBV5-1 and TRBJ2-5; perhaps TRBD1 as D (6 bases). Trimming cost V 5 bases and J 4 bases, with 12 bases left between them. This CDR3 has 13 residues. Germline-derived CDR1 and CDR2 are SGHRS and YFSETQ. CDR3 sequence: CASRRTDPETQYF. In nucleotides, the CDR3 is TGCGCCAGCAGAAGGACAGACCCAGAGACCCAGTACTTC.

J is TRBJ2-7 and V is TRBV20-1; possibly TRBD2 for D (5 bases). The germline gives CDR1 DFQATT, CDR2 SNEGSKA (reference sequence). This CDR3 is 11 amino acids long. CDR3 DNA sequence: TGCTCCGCTATGAGGGACTACGAGCAGTACTTC. It yields the protein CSAMRDYEQYF.

J is TRBJ2-2 and V is TRBV3-1 (or the pseudogene TRBV3-2), with D perhaps given as TRBD1 or TRBD2 (5 bases each). V was pared by 7 bases and J by 4 bases, with 22 bases between. The germline gives CDR1 LGHDT, CDR2 YNNKEL (reference sequence). The CDR3 has 17 residues. The CDR3 DNA is TGTGCCAGCAACTTCAGACGGGGTGGGGCCGGCACCGGGGAGCTGTTTTTT. Its protein product is CASNFRRGGAGTGELFF.

The genes are TRBV10-1 and TRBJ1-1; D is unclear. Per the germline V gene, CDR1 is WNHNN and CDR2 is SYGVQD (reference sequence). The CDR3 extends over 12 amino acids. V was pared by 5 bases and J by 1 base, with 5 bases between. The CDR3 DNA reads as TGCGCCAGCAGTTCAAGGAACACTGAAGCTTTCTTT. This codes for CASSSRNTEAFF.

This clone was seen once. The chain carries TRBV12-3 or TRBV12-4 and TRBJ1-1, with D perhaps matching TRBD1 (5 bases). The CDR3 runs 13 residues. V lost 3 bases and J lost 7, with 12 bases in between. Here the CDR3 DNA reads TGTGCCAGCAGTTTCTGGGGGATAGATGAAGCTTTCTTT. Its translation is CASSFWGIDEAFF.

V gene TRBV7-9 combines with J gene TRBJ2-5; tentatively, D is TRBD1 or TRBD2 (5 bases each). Germline V gene data show CDR1 as SEHNR and CDR2 as FQNEAQ (reference sequence). The CDR3 covers 15 residues. Trimming stripped 1 base from V and 1 base from J, with 10 bases between. In nucleotides, the CDR3 is TGTGCCAGCAGCTTAGTCTTGGGGGTCCAAGAGACCCAGTACTTC. This encodes CASSLVLGVQETQYF.

V is TRBV10-3 and J is TRBJ2-2, with D perhaps TRBD1 (6 bases). Germline V gene sequence: CDR1 ENHRY, CDR2 SYGVKD. CDR3 length: 17 amino acids. The V gene lost 2 bases and the J gene lost 2 bases, with 15 bases spanning the gap. CDR3 in amino acids: CAISEAMGASNTGELFF. The CDR3 nucleotides are TGTGCCATCAGTGAGGCCATGGGGGCCAGTAACACCGGGGAGCTGTTTTTT.